The clone carrying this T cell receptor beta chain was seen a single time. Germline CDR1 and CDR2: MNHNS and SASEGT. V was cut by 6 bases and J by 3 bases, with 15 bases left in between. This CDR3 contains 14 residues. Autoimmune disease history or systemic immunosuppression meant exclusion. This table comes from immunoSEQ multiplex PCR, and its TCRdb copy is limited to in-frame clones, with some not included. The table includes nearly 60,000 clones, 80% to 90% detected once. This sample stems from a study of OX40 agonist ivuxolimab in advanced cancers. This sequence was found in an adult with an advanced solid tumor such as melanoma, head and neck, liver or kidney cancer. This chain connects TRBV6-1 to TRBJ2-7; perhaps TRBD2 as D (6 bases). This specimen consisted of CD4+ or CD8+ T cells sorted from blood, obtained in a trial of the OX40 agonist ivuxolimab. The CDR3 loop reads CASREAGGYYEQYF. The CDR3 nucleotides read TGTGCCAGCAGAGAGGCCGGGGGTTACTACGAGCAGTACTTC.